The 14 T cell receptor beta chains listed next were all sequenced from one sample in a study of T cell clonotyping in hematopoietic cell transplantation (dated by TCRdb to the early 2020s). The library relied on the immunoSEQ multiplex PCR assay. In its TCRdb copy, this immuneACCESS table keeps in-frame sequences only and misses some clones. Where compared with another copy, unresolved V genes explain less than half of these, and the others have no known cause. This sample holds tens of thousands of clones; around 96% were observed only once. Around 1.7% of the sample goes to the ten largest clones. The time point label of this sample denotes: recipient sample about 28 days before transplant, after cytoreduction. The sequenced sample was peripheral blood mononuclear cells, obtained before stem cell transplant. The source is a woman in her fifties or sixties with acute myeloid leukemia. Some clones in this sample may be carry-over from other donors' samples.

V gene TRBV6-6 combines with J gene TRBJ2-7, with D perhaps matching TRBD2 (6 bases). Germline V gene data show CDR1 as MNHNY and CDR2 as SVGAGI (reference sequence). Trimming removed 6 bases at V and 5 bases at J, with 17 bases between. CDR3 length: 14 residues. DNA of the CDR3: TGTGCCAGCAGCAAACTAGCACCCTCTCACGAGCAGTACTTC. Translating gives CASSKLAPSHEQYF.

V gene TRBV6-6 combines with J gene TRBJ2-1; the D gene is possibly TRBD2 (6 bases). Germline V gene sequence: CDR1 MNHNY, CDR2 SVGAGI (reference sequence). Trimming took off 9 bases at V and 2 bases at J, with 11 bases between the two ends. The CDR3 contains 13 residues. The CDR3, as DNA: TGTGCCAGTACAGGCGGGACCTACAATGAGCAGTTCTTC. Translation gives CASTGGTYNEQFF.

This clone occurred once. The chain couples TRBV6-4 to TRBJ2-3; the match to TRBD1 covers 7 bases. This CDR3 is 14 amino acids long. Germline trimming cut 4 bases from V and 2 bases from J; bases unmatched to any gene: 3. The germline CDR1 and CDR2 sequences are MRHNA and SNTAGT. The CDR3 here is CASSGGQITDTQYF. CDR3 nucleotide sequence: TGTGCCAGCAGTGGGGGACAGATCACAGATACGCAGTATTTT.

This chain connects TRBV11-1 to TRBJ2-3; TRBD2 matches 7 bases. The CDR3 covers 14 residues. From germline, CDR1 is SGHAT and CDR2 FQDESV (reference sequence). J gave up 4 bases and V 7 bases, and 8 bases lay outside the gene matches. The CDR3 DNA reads TGTGCCAGCATAGGCGGGGGTGGAGCAGATACGCAGTATTTT. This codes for CASIGGGGADTQYF. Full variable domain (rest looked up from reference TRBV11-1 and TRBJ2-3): EAEVAQSPRYKITEKSQAVAFWCDPISGHATLYWYRQILGQGPELLVQFQDESVVDDSQLPKDRFSAERLKGVDSTLKIQPAELGDSAMYLCASIGGGGADTQYFGPGTRLTVL.

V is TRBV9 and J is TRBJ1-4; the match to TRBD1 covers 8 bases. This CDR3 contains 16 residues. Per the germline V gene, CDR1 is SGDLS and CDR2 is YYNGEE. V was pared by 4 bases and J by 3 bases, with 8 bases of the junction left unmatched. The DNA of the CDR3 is TGTGCCAGCAGCCTGACTCCGGGACAGGCTAATGAAAAACTGTTTTTT. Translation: CASSLTPGQANEKLFF. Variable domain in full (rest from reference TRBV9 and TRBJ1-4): DSGVTQTPKHLITATGQRVTLRCSPRSGDLSVYWYQQSLDQGLQFLIQYYNGEERAKGNILERFSAQQFPDLHSELNLSSLELGDSALYFCASSLTPGQANEKLFFGSGTQLSVL.

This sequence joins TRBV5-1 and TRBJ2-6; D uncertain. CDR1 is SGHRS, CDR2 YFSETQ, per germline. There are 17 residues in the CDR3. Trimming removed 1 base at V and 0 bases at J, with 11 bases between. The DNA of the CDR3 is TGCGCCAGCAGCTTGAGACAACTACTCTCTGGGGCCAACGTCCTGACTTTC. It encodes CASSLRQLLSGANVLTF. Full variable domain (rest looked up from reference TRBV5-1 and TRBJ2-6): KAGVTQTPRYLIKTRGQQVTLSCSPISGHRSVSWYQQTPGQGLQFLFEYFSETQRNKGNFPGRFSGRQFSNSRSEMNVSTLELGDSALYLCASSLRQLLSGANVLTFGAGSRLTVL.

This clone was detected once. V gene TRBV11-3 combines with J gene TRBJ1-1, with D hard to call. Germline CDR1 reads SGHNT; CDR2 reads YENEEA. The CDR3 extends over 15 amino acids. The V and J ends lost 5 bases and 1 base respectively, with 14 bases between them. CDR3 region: CASSPAPGRNTEAFF. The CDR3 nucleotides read TGTGCCAGCAGCCCGGCTCCAGGCCGGAACACTGAAGCTTTCTTT.

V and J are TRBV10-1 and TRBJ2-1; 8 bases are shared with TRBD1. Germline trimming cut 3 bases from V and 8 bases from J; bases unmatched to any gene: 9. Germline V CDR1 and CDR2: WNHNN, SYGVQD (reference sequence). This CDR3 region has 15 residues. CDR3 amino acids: CASSERDRPGDEQFF. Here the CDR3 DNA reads TGCGCCAGCAGTGAAAGGGACAGGCCTGGGGATGAGCAGTTCTTC.

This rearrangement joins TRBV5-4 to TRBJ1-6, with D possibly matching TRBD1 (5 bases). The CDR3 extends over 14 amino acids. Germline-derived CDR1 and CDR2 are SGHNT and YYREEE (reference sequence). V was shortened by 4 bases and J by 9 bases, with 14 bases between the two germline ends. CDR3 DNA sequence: TGTGCCAGCAGCATCGGGACTGTGAGTTCACCCCTCCACTTT. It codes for CASSIGTVSSPLHF.

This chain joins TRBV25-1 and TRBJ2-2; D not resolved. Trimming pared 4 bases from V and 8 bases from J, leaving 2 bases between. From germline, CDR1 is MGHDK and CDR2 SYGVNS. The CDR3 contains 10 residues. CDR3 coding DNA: TGTGCCAGCAGTGCTGGGGAGCTGTTTTTT. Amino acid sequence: CASSAGELFF. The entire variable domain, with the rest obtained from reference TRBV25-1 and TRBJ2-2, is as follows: EADIYQTPRYLVIGTGKKITLECSQTMGHDKMYWYQQDPGMELHLIHYSYGVNSTEKGDLSSESTVSRIRTEHFPLTLESARPSHTSQYLCASSAGELFFGEGSRLTVL.

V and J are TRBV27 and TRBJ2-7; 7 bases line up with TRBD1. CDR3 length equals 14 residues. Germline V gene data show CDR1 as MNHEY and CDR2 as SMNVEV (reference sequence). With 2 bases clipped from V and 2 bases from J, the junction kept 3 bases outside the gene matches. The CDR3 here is CASSLGQAAYEQYF. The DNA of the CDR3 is TGTGCCAGCAGTTTAGGACAGGCCGCCTACGAGCAGTACTTC.

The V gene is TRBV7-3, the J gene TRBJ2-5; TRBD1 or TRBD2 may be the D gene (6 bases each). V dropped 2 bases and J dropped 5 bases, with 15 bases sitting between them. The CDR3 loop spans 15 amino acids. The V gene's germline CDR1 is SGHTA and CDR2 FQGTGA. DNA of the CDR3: TGTGCCAGCAGCTTAGGGGGCAAGGAGGGCGAGACCCAGTACTTC. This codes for CASSLGGKEGETQYF.

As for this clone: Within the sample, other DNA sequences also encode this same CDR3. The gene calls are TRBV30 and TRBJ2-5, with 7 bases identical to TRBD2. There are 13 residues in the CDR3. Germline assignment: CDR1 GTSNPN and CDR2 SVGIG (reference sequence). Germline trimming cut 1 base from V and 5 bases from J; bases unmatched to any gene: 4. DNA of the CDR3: TGTGCCTGGAGTGAGGGAGGGCTGGAGACCCAGTACTTC. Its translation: CAWSEGGLETQYF.

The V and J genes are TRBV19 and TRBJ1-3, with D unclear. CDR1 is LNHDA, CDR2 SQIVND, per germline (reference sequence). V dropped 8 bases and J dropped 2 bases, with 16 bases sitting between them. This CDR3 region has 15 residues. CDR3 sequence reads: CASYSLPGPGNTIYF. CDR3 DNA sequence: TGTGCCAGTTACTCCCTACCCGGGCCTGGAAACACCATATATTTT.